Presented here are 16 T cell receptor beta chains from one specimen sequenced in a study of identical twins. MiXCR was run by TCRdb on the 5' RACE reads, yielding one entry per CDR3 protein. The sample lists 690,000 or so distinct CDR3 sequences; 8.5% to 9.5% were seen once. This sample also appeared in a second study, on yellow fever vaccine responses in identical twins.

The material sequenced was PBMCs. Receptor source: a young woman in good health.

The V call is TRBV12-3 or TRBV12-4, the J call TRBJ2-3; 10 bases fit TRBD1. The J segment lost 3 bases and the V segment lost 4 bases, leaving 4 bases of the junction unmatched. The CDR3 runs to 15 residues. The CDR3 loop reads CASSSWTGGTDTQYF. CDR3 DNA: TGTGCCAGCAGTTCATGGACAGGGGGGACAGATACGCAGTATTTT.

This chain links TRBV28 with TRBJ1-5, with D perhaps TRBD1 (6 bases). V was shortened by 2 bases and J by 7 bases, with 27 bases between the two germline ends. The CDR3 has 19 amino acids. From germline, CDR1 is MDHEN and CDR2 SYDVKM. The CDR3 protein is CASSLRTLAGQGSWQPQHF. CDR3 nucleotides: TGTGCCAGCAGTTTACGGACTTTGGCGGGGCAGGGGTCGTGGCAGCCCCAGCATTTT.

This rearrangement joins TRBV6-5 to TRBJ2-5; D is perhaps TRBD2 (6 bases). The germline gives CDR1 MNHEY, CDR2 SVGAGI. V lost 7 bases, J lost 4 bases, and 10 bases lay in between. The CDR3 loop spans 12 amino acids. The CDR3, as DNA: TGTGCCAGCACAACGGGAGTAGAGACCCAGTACTTC. Translated, it gives CASTTGVETQYF.

This clonotype has a count of ten or more. V is TRBV6-5 and J is TRBJ1-2; no reliable D call. The CDR3 has 14 amino acids. V was clipped by 2 bases and J by 0 bases, with 7 bases between them. Germline CDR1 and CDR2: MNHEY and SVGAGI. CDR3 protein: CASSYKPTNYGYTF. The CDR3 DNA reads as TGTGCCAGCAGTTACAAGCCAACTAACTATGGCTACACCTTC.

CDR3 DNA sequence: TGTGCCAGCAGCGGGGGCGCCGTCAGCACAGATACGCAGTATTTT. It codes for CASSGGAVSTDTQYF. The chain combines TRBV3-1 with TRBJ2-3, with D possibly TRBD1 on 6 matching bases. The V end lost 5 bases, the J end lost 0 bases, and 12 bases lay between the germline ends. The CDR3 length is 15 residues. The germline V gene has CDR1 LGHDT and CDR2 YNNKEL (reference sequence).

This clonotype was seen more than once but under ten times. CDR3 residues: CASSIGQEIYEQYF. The CDR3 DNA reads TGTGCCAGTAGTATAGGGCAAGAGATTTACGAGCAGTACTTC. V is TRBV19 and J is TRBJ2-7, with D uncertain. The germline gives CDR1 LNHDA, CDR2 SQIVND (reference sequence). The CDR3 extends over 14 amino acids. Trimming removed 1 base from V and 4 bases from J, with 11 bases in between. The full variable domain, its missing parts supplied by reference TRBV19 and TRBJ2-7, is DGGITQSPKYLFRKEGQNVTLSCEQNLNHDAMYWYRQDPGQGLRLIYYSQIVNDFQKGDIAEGYSVSREKKESFPLTVTSAQKNPTAFYLCASSIGQEIYEQYFGPGTRLTVT.

The chain employs TRBV29-1 and TRBJ2-3; D is unresolved. The CDR3 contains 11 residues. Germline CDR1 is SQVTM and CDR2 is ANQGSEA. V was pared by 7 bases and J by 3 bases, with 8 bases between. CDR3 sequence (DNA): TGCAGCGCCCAGGTTACAGATACGCAGTATTTT. It codes for CSAQVTDTQYF.

This rearrangement joins TRBV29-1 to TRBJ2-3; D uncertain. V was shortened by 5 bases and J by 6 bases, with 6 bases between the two germline ends. The length of the CDR3 is 10 residues. CDR1 and CDR2 from the germline V gene are SQVTM and ANQGSEA. The CDR3, as DNA: TGCAGCGTTAGGCCGGATACGCAGTATTTT. Protein product: CSVRPDTQYF.

There are a few counts of this clonotype. This chain's CDR3 is CSVEGGRERRQETQYF. In DNA form, the CDR3 reads TGCAGCGTTGAAGGTGGGCGGGAGAGGAGGCAAGAGACCCAGTACTTC. The chain is built from TRBV29-1 and TRBJ2-5; TRBD2 aligns across 7 bases. The length of the CDR3 is 16 residues. Germline-derived CDR1 and CDR2 are SQVTM and ANQGSEA. With 1 base clipped from V and 2 bases from J, the junction kept 10 bases outside the gene matches.

Only a few counts were recorded for this clonotype. V usage is TRBV28 and J usage is TRBJ2-1; D may match TRBD1 or TRBD2 (5 bases each). Trimming removed 0 bases from V and 10 bases from J, with 13 bases in between. In germline, CDR1 is MDHEN, CDR2 SYDVKM. The CDR3 length is 14 residues. CDR3 sequence: CASSLWSGGPEQFF. The CDR3 DNA reads as TGTGCCAGCAGTTTATGGTCTGGGGGTCCCGAGCAGTTCTTC.

The V gene is TRBV5-5, the J gene TRBJ2-7, with D tentatively TRBD1 (5 bases). CDR3 length equals 16 residues. CDR1 is SGHKS and CDR2 is YYEKEE in the germline V gene (reference sequence). V lost 0 bases and J 0 bases, leaving 13 bases between the germline ends. CDR3 amino acids: CASSLDLTGRSYEQYF. In nucleotides, the CDR3 is TGTGCCAGCAGCTTGGATTTAACAGGACGCTCCTACGAGCAGTACTTC. The full variable domain, with the rest looked up from reference TRBV5-5 and TRBJ2-7, is DAGVTQSPTHLIKTRGQQVTLRCSPISGHKSVSWYQQVLGQGPQFIFQYYEKEERGRGNFPDRFSARQFPNYSSELNVNALLLGDSALYLCASSLDLTGRSYEQYFGPGTRLTVT.

In its sample, this clonotype was seen many times. The V and J genes are TRBV15 and TRBJ1-2, with D uncertain. Germline V CDR1 and CDR2: LNHNV, YYDKDF (reference sequence). The CDR3 loop spans 13 amino acids. Trimming left V 0 bases short and J 11 bases short, with 13 bases between. CDR3 in amino acids: CATSRDPDHPYTF. CDR3 DNA: TGTGCCACCAGCAGAGATCCGGATCATCCATACACCTTC. The complete variable domain, with remaining parts taken from reference TRBV15 and TRBJ1-2, reads DAMVIQNPRYQVTQFGKPVTLSCSQTLNHNVMYWYQQKSSQAPKLLFHYYDKDFNNEADTPDNFQSRRPNTSFCFLDIRSPGLGDTAMYLCATSRDPDHPYTFGSGTRLTVV.

The chain uses TRBV28 and TRBJ2-1, with D possibly matching TRBD1 (5 bases). The V gene's germline CDR1 is MDHEN and CDR2 SYDVKM. The CDR3 is made up of 14 amino acids. The V end was cut by 2 bases, the J end by 5 bases, with 10 bases between. CDR3 region: CASSLGAVNNEQFF. As DNA, the CDR3 is TGTGCCAGCAGTTTAGGGGCAGTCAACAATGAGCAGTTCTTC.

The chain uses TRBV3-1 and TRBJ2-7; D remains ambiguous. CDR1 and CDR2 from the germline V gene are LGHDT and YNNKEL (reference sequence). The CDR3 is 13 amino acids. With 4 bases removed from V and 7 bases from J, the gap between germline ends came to 14 bases. CDR3 DNA sequence: TGTGCCAGCAGCCTACCCGGAACACGGGAGCAGTACTTC. Encoded protein: CASSLPGTREQYF.

This clonotype was observed at least ten times. The chain links TRBV5-1 to TRBJ2-3; 10 bases fit TRBD2. With 7 bases clipped from V and 5 bases from J, the junction kept 10 bases outside the gene matches. CDR3 length: 15 amino acids. Germline CDR1 is SGHRS and CDR2 is YFSETQ. The CDR3 DNA is TGCGCCAGCTCAGCAGCGGGGGGGTCGAGAGATACGCAGTATTTT. As protein: CASSAAGGSRDTQYF.

The chain recombines TRBV18 with TRBJ2-7; a possible D gene is TRBD1 (5 bases). V was trimmed by 1 base and J by 4 bases, leaving 8 bases between them. The germline V gene has CDR1 KGHSH and CDR2 LQKENI. This CDR3 comprises 13 residues. The CDR3 region is CASSPLTEYEQYF. CDR3 nucleotide sequence: TGTGCCAGCTCACCACTGACAGAGTACGAGCAGTACTTC.